This paragraph covers one TCR beta chain sequence. Its antigen is not identified. With V trimmed by 4 bases and J by 7 bases, 5 bases remained unmatched. Germline V lookup: CDR1 MNHNS, CDR2 SASEGT. The CDR3 sequence is 14 residues long. RNA was isolated and reverse transcribed to cDNA, the sequencing template. Libraries were prepared by immunoSEQ multiplex PCR; TCRdb keeps only in-frame clonotypes and omits some of them. Among roughly 150,000 clones listed, about 60% were seen once. The source of the sample is a study of CD8+ T cells in alopecia areata. Overall study results and limits: Sequence data from scalp samples additionally include resident alphabeta T cells of normal skin. Patients shared TCRs less clearly than mice did, possibly owing to HLA.

Individuals with alopecia areata gave both lesional scalp punch biopsies and peripheral blood for collection. PBMCs were stained for CD3, CD4 and CD8, and CD4+ and CD8+ T cells were sorted. The material was CD4+ T cells sorted from blood, obtained at week 0. The V call is TRBV6-1, the J call TRBJ2-1; TRBD1 agrees at 9 bases. The TCR comes from a human donor with alopecia areata. The CDR3 DNA is TGTGCCAGCAGTGGGGGGGACAGGGTGAATGAGCAGTTCTTC. It encodes CASSGGDRVNEQFF.